The clone carrying this TCR beta chain was seen many times. The sample originates from a study of blood T cell repertoires in COVID-19. Profiling relied on immunoSEQ multiplex PCR, and the TCRdb table lists in-frame clones only, not all of them. The sample records 250,000 or so clones, 88% being singletons. Germline CDR1 is LNHDA and CDR2 is SQIVND (reference sequence). The CDR3 is made up of 12 amino acids. The V and J ends lost 1 base and 7 bases respectively, with 7 bases between them. The sequence was obtained from a woman in her 40s who had been exposed to COVID-19. The source material was PBMCs or T cells enriched from blood (not recorded which). The genes are TRBV19 and TRBJ1-1, with D perhaps TRBD1 (6 bases). The CDR3 spells CASSIGRGEAFF. The CDR3 nucleotides are TGTGCCAGTAGTATAGGCAGGGGTGAAGCTTTCTTT.